This T cell receptor (beta chain) was recovered during a study of T cell responses to AZD1222 COVID-19 vaccine. Assay: immunoSEQ multiplex PCR; the TCRdb copy retains only in-frame clones and omits some. The sample has about 15,000 clones, roughly nine tenths seen once. The CDR3 runs to 13 residues. Looked up from germline, CDR1 is MDHEN and CDR2 is SYDVKM. Trimming shortened V by 3 bases and J by 0 bases, and 5 bases separated the two germline ends. The receptor was isolated from an adult who received the AZD1222 COVID-19 vaccine. This sequence joins TRBV28 and TRBJ1-1, with D unclear. Material: peripheral blood, obtained 28 days after the second AZD1222 dose. CDR3: CASSFVLNTEAFF. The CDR3 region has the DNA TGTGCCAGCAGTTTTGTCCTGAACACTGAAGCTTTCTTT.